This entry concerns a single TCR beta chain. The antigen it recognizes is unknown. Nothing much larger sits one base from this clone, and base qualities are not available. These data originate in a study of blood T cell repertoires in COVID-19 (TCRdb year 2020). Study-level background: The collaborator samples originated in the United States, Italy and Spain and spanned the acute and convalescent phases of COVID-19. The prospective study material was composed of cDNA or gDNA derived from T cells, B-cell-depleted T cells, or PBMCs. The dataset comprised deeply sampled blood TCRbeta repertoires from subjects exposed to, actively infected with, or recovered from COVID-19. The repertoires were released in a freely available public database intended as a resource for research on the immune response to SARS-CoV-2. The samples were drawn from the first 160 participants of the ongoing ImmuneRACE study and from 1,254 subjects provided by 6 global collaborators. The sample metadata nearly always contained a de-identified subject ID, COVID-19 status, age in years and sex. HLA class I and class II types, where available, came from metadata supplied by the sample provider rather than from assay-based typing.

Findings and caveats that apply to the study as a whole: Clinical and demographic metadata were provided uncurated, with the amount varying by source and participant.

The immunoSEQ Assay, a bias-controlled multiplex PCR, was used to amplify TCRbeta CDR3 regions from genomic DNA. Turning to the authors' computational methods: The number of nucleated cells in each sample was estimated by amplification of reference gene primers within the assay. To quantify the absolute abundance of each unique TCRbeta CDR3 rearrangement, sequence reads were collapsed and filtered. Productive Simpson clonality was computed per sample as the square root of Simpson's diversity index over productive rearrangements. What TCRdb holds here is the immuneACCESS table cut down to in-frame rearrangements. Part of the clones is not present; checked against another copy, under half of the missing clones reflect an unresolved V gene, and the others are unexplained. For V, J and clone size, that table is used; D and trimming come from the DNA. For this sample there are approximately 110,000 clones; under 90% appear just once. Of the sample, 6% to 7% falls within the top ten clones.

Whole blood was collected in K2EDTA tubes by collaborating institutions according to the institutions' own protocols. Collaborator samples were shipped for TCRbeta analysis as frozen whole blood, isolated PBMCs, or DNA extracted from either sample type. The sequence derives from a woman aged 50 to 60 with acute or convalescent COVID-19. The sequenced sample consisted of peripheral blood.

CDR3 sequence: CASSLAPNEKLFF. Here is the DNA: TGTGCCAGCAGTCTGGCCCCAAATGAAAAACTGTTTTTT. The sequence is built from TRBV2 and TRBJ1-4; a confident D gene designation cannot be given. Inclusive of the bounding cysteine and phenylalanine, the CDR3 is 13 residues long. This entry keeps only the CDR3 DNA: 39 bases, framed from base 1. A distance of 9 bases separates the germline ends of V and J, which lose 5 bases and 5 bases respectively. Reading the germline V gene gives CDR1 SNHLY and CDR2 FYNNEI.